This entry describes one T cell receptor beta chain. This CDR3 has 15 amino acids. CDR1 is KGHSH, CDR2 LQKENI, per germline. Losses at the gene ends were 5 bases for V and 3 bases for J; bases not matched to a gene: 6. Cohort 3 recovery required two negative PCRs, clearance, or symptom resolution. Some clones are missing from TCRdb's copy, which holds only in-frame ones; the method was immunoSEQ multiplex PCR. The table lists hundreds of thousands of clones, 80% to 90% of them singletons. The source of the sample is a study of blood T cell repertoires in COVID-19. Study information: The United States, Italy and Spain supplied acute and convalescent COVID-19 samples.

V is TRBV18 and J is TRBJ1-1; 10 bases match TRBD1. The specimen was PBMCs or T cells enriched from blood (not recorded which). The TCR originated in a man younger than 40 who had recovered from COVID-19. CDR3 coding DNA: TGTGCCAGCTCAACCGGGACAGGGGCCCACACTGAAGCTTTCTTT. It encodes CASSTGTGAHTEAFF.